This T cell receptor beta chain is from a study of early T cells in non-severe SARS-CoV-2 infection. This CDR3 region has 15 residues. Germline CDR1 and CDR2: SGHAT and FQNNGV. Trimming removed 2 bases from V and 2 bases from J, with 9 bases in between. A single record per CDR3 protein comes from TCRdb applying MiXCR to the 5' RACE reads. The repertoire holds 55,000 to 85,000 distinct CDR3 sequences, roughly 12% seen once, with 4.5% in the top ten. The sample was whole blood. This TCR derives from an adult who was a healthcare worker with PCR-confirmed SARS-CoV-2 infection or an uninfected control (not recorded which). The chain has TRBV11-2 and TRBJ1-4; no firm D call. DNA for the CDR3: TGTGCCAGCAGCTTATCAAGGCAGACTAATGAAAAACTGTTTTTT. Its protein product is CASSLSRQTNEKLFF.